This TCR beta chain emerged from a study of T cells in Graves' hyperthyroidism and ophthalmopathy. Comment on this clonotype: What it binds is unknown.

Trimming at V came to 0 bases and at J to 1 base, leaving 15 bases not matched to a gene. This CDR3 contains 20 residues. Germline CDR1 and CDR2: SGHDT and YYEEEE. The study's findings and limits: Classification by a 13 V-J model distinguished ophthalmopathy from stable hyperthyroidism. Median prediction lead before ophthalmopathy onset was about 6.7 months with the model.

The hyperthyroidism patients had all been newly diagnosed, and their disease duration was under 2 months. Their ages ranged from 18 to 65 years. Exclusion criteria comprised uncontrolled infection, other autoimmune disease, pregnancy or lactation. Amplification targeted TCR beta CDR3 regions from RNA transcripts. First-round RT-PCR targeting the TCR CDR3 was performed with the HTBI primer set. TCRdb passed the multiplex PCR reads through MiXCR, listing each CDR3 protein once. The table records about 720,000 distinct CDR3 sequences, roughly 15% of them present only once. The sequenced sample was blood. This receptor was obtained from a man between 18 and 35 years old with Graves' hyperthyroidism. The rearrangement links TRBV5-6 to TRBJ2-5, with 10 bases aligning to TRBD2. CDR3 residues: CASSLGLAGEIPLTQETQYF. The CDR3 region has the DNA TGTGCCAGCAGCTTGGGGCTAGCGGGAGAAATCCCACTAACCCAAGAGACCCAGTACTTC.